These 13 T cell receptor beta chains were sequenced from one sample in a study of regulatory T cells in long-lasting Graves disease. Time point given: persistent/refractory GD, antithyroid drugs over 5 years with positive TRAb. RNA extracted from PBMCs served as the sequencing template. Combining iRepertoire HTBI primers with Arm-PCR of CDR3 regions, the authors built TCR beta libraries. Each CDR3 protein is one row after TCRdb ran MiXCR on the multiplex PCR reads. Among roughly 700,000 distinct CDR3 sequences, around 30% were seen once, and the ten largest hold about two fifths. The source material was peripheral blood mononuclear cells (PBMCs), sampled when the disease was refractory, from a patient treated with antithyroid drugs. These TCRs come from a female donor with Graves disease.

The chain uses TRBV7-3 and TRBJ2-7; the match to TRBD2 covers 9 bases. The germline V gene has CDR1 SGHTA and CDR2 FQGTGA. J lost 1 base, V lost 2 bases, and 3 bases had no gene match. CDR3 size: 15 residues. CDR3 DNA sequence: TGTGCCAGCAGCTTATACGCGGGAGGGTCCTACGAGCAGTACTTC. Its translation: CASSLYAGGSYEQYF.

The chain combines TRBV5-1 with TRBJ2-5; D is unresolved. The DNA end is a closer match to TRBJ2-1, so the J assignment may be wrong. CDR1 and CDR2 (germline): SGHRS, YFSETQ. The CDR3 covers 13 residues. The CDR3 is CASSLEGWNEQFF. CDR3 DNA sequence: TGCGCCAGCAGCTTGGAAGGGTGGAATGAGCAGTTCTTC.

V is TRBV11-2 and J is TRBJ1-5; the D is unclear. V was shortened by 5 bases and J by 2 bases, with 19 bases between the two germline ends. CDR1 is SGHAT, CDR2 FQNNGV, per germline. The CDR3 is 17 residues long. The CDR3 coding sequence is TGTGCCAGCAGCCAAGGACCCCAGGTGACGGGCAATCAGCCCCAGCATTTT. Translation gives CASSQGPQVTGNQPQHF.

The V gene is TRBV5-1, the J gene TRBJ2-7, with D perhaps TRBD1 or TRBD2 (5 bases each). This CDR3 spans 16 amino acids. Per germline, CDR1 SGHRS and CDR2 YFSETQ. V dropped 0 bases and J dropped 7 bases, with 20 bases sitting between them. This CDR3 reads CASSLDAGTRRREQYF. CDR3 bases: TGCGCCAGCAGCTTGGACGCCGGGACGAGGAGGAGGGAGCAGTACTTC.

This clonotype turned up a few times. This sequence joins TRBV20-1 and TRBJ1-5, with D possibly TRBD1 on 5 matching bases. The CDR3 extends over 15 amino acids. The germline V gene encodes CDR1 DFQATT and CDR2 SNEGSKA (reference sequence). Trimming took 4 bases from V and 4 from J, leaving 17 bases between them. CDR3: CSAISGLGGNQPQHF. CDR3 bases: TGCAGTGCTATCTCGGGCCTTGGGGGAAATCAGCCCCAGCATTTT.

In this sample, this clonotype turned up many times. The chain carries TRBV28 and TRBJ1-5; D might be TRBD1 (6 bases). This CDR3 spans 15 amino acids. Germline values: CDR1 MDHEN, CDR2 SYDVKM. Trimming removed 10 bases at V and 2 bases at J, with 18 bases between. In DNA, the CDR3 is TGTGCCACTCCGGGCAGGGGCTCGGGCAATCAGCCCCAGCATTTT. Protein: CATPGRGSGNQPQHF.

The table lists this clonotype with a few counts. The rearrangement links TRBV7-3 to TRBJ2-2, with TRBD2 identical over 10 bases. CDR3 length: 17 residues. Germline-derived CDR1 and CDR2 are SGHTA and FQGTGA. After removal of 5 bases from V and 1 base from J, the junction contained 7 bases not matched to a gene. The CDR3 DNA follows: TGTGCCAGCAGCCCGCAACTAGCGGGGCAGAACACCGGGGAGCTGTTTTTT. Amino acid sequence: CASSPQLAGQNTGELFF.

This clonotype was detected ten times or more. This chain connects TRBV2 to TRBJ2-6; D call uncertain. Germline CDR1 reads SNHLY; CDR2 reads FYNNEI. This CDR3 region has 14 residues. The V end lost 7 bases, the J end lost 6 bases, and 13 bases lay between the germline ends. The CDR3 DNA follows: TGTGCCAGCACTCTCGCCGCGGCGGCCAACGTCCTGACTTTC. This codes for CASTLAAAANVLTF.

In its sample, this clonotype was seen many times. The gene calls are TRBV2 and TRBJ2-2; 8 bases align to TRBD2. Germline assignment: CDR1 SNHLY and CDR2 FYNNEI. After removal of 11 bases from V and 1 base from J, the junction contained 6 bases not matched to a gene. The CDR3 has 14 residues. CDR3 sequence: CAGTRTLNTGELFF. The CDR3 DNA reads TGTGCCGGGACTAGGACGTTGAACACCGGGGAGCTGTTTTTT.

This clonotype was found many times. This chain joins TRBV28 and TRBJ1-4, with D perhaps matching TRBD1 (6 bases). V shed 8 bases and J shed 0 bases, with 16 bases lying between them. Germline V gene lookup returns CDR1 MDHEN and CDR2 SYDVKM. CDR3 length equals 16 residues. The CDR3 is CASAEGGIATNEKLFF. CDR3 DNA: TGTGCCAGCGCTGAAGGGGGGATCGCAACTAATGAAAAACTGTTTTTT. The variable domain in full, completed from reference TRBV28 and TRBJ1-4, reads DVKVTQSSRYLVKRTGEKVFLECVQDMDHENMFWYRQDPGLGLRLIYFSYDVKMKEKGDIPEGYSVSREKKERFSLILESASTNQTSMYLCASAEGGIATNEKLFFGSGTQLSVL.

This rearrangement joins TRBV5-1 to TRBJ1-1; D not resolved. Germline-derived CDR1 and CDR2 are SGHRS and YFSETQ. The V and J ends lost 0 bases and 7 bases respectively, with 10 bases between them. The CDR3 spans 13 residues. In DNA, the CDR3 is TGCGCCAGCAGCTTGGAGGCACAGTTTGAAGCTTTCTTT. Protein: CASSLEAQFEAFF.

The V call is TRBV5-1, the J call TRBJ1-1; 8 bases align to TRBD1. Germline CDR1 is SGHRS and CDR2 is YFSETQ. This CDR3 is 15 amino acids long. V shed 4 bases and J 5 bases; nucleotides not matched to a gene: 10. CDR3 in amino acids: CASSLTGDIQTEAFF. CDR3 sequence (DNA): TGCGCCAGCAGCCTGACAGGGGACATTCAAACTGAAGCTTTCTTT.

The table lists this clonotype with a few counts. The V call is TRBV10-3, the J call TRBJ2-2, with 7 bases lining up with TRBD2. CDR1 ENHRY and CDR2 SYGVKD come from the germline V gene. J lost 6 bases, V lost 0 bases, and 4 bases had no gene match. The CDR3 has 15 residues. Written as DNA, the CDR3 is TGTGCCATCAGTGAGTCGCGGGCGGGAGCCGGGGAGCTGTTTTTT. As protein: CAISESRAGAGELFF.